The 24 T cell receptor beta chains given below trace back to one sample, sequenced in a study of vaccination and CD4 T cells after COVID-19. What these receptors recognize is not known. The assay that was used to sequence DNA from cultured CD4+ T cells was the Oncomine TCR Beta short-read assay. TCRdb fed the PCR reads into MiXCR, producing one record per CDR3 protein. The sample yields about 10,000 distinct CDR3 sequences, around a third seen once. Treatment denoted: approximately 9-day PBMC culture with coronavirus spike peptide pools or control peptides (ViraFEST assay). The material was CD4+ T cells from blood, cultured in vitro, obtained after SARS-CoV-2 vaccination. The receptors shown here come from a human donor who had recovered from COVID-19.

This chain uses TRBV20-1 with TRBJ1-2; the match to TRBD1 covers 7 bases. The V segment lost 6 bases and the J segment 8 bases; nucleotides outside the gene matches: 15. The CDR3 spans 14 residues. Germline lookup yields CDR1 DFQATT and CDR2 SNEGSKA (reference sequence). The CDR3 DNA reads TGCAGTGCCACCCCGGGACAGCGATATCGCGGCTACACCTTC. It codes for CSATPGQRYRGYTF.

The V gene is TRBV6-1, the J gene TRBJ1-3; tentative D call: TRBD1 (5 bases). Trimming pared 6 bases from V and 8 bases from J, leaving 17 bases between. Germline lookup yields CDR1 MNHNS and CDR2 SASEGT. There are 14 residues in the CDR3. CDR3 DNA: TGTGCCAGCAGGCAGGGTTGGTTGTCGGACACCATATATTTT. Protein: CASRQGWLSDTIYF.

The sample holds a few counts of this clonotype. CDR3 protein: CSATSGGTDTQYF. In DNA, the CDR3 is TGCAGTGCTACCTCAGGGGGTACAGATACGCAGTATTTT. The chain is built from TRBV20-1 and TRBJ2-3; 7 bases map to TRBD1. The V segment lost 4 bases and the J segment 3 bases; nucleotides outside the gene matches: 4. CDR3 length: 13 amino acids. CDR1 DFQATT and CDR2 SNEGSKA come from the germline V gene (reference sequence).

This clonotype was counted only a few times. The CDR3 here is CSAPSWRAVDTQYF. The CDR3 nucleotides read TGCAGTGCTCCGAGTTGGAGGGCAGTAGATACGCAGTATTTT. This chain links TRBV20-1 with TRBJ2-3, with D maybe TRBD2 (6 bases). Germline CDR1 DFQATT, CDR2 SNEGSKA (reference sequence). This CDR3 contains 14 residues. V lost 5 bases and J lost 5, with 17 bases in between.

Here the CDR3 reads CASSLLRDREDVLTF. The CDR3 DNA is TGTGCCAGCAGTTTACTCCGGGACAGGGAAGACGTCCTGACTTTC. The chain combines TRBV27 with TRBJ2-6; 9 nucleotides line up with TRBD1. This CDR3 is 15 amino acids long. Germline trimming cut 2 bases from V and 11 bases from J; bases unmatched to any gene: 7. The germline V gene has CDR1 MNHEY and CDR2 SMNVEV (reference sequence).

This clonotype came up a few times. This chain uses TRBV11-2 with TRBJ2-1; D gene ambiguous. This CDR3 comprises 19 residues. V dropped 5 bases and J dropped 5 bases, with 28 bases sitting between them. The germline gives CDR1 SGHAT, CDR2 FQNNGV. The CDR3 here is CASSQRFVWAGKGHNEQFF. CDR3 coding DNA: TGTGCCAGCAGCCAGCGCTTCGTGTGGGCAGGCAAGGGTCACAATGAGCAGTTCTTC. The whole variable domain, remainder taken from reference TRBV11-2 and TRBJ2-1, is EAGVAQSPRYKIIEKRQSVAFWCNPISGHATLYWYQQILGQGPKLLIQFQNNGVVDDSQLPKDRFSAERLKGVDSTLKIQPAKLEDSAVYLCASSQRFVWAGKGHNEQFFGPGTRLTVL.

This clonotype appeared a few times. The V gene is TRBV15, the J gene TRBJ2-3, with 9 bases aligning to TRBD1. This CDR3 contains 17 residues. The V segment lost 1 base and the J segment 6 bases; nucleotides outside the gene matches: 11. Per germline, CDR1 LNHNV and CDR2 YYDKDF (reference sequence). CDR3 protein: CATSRGGNRGRVDTQYF. The CDR3 DNA sequence: TGTGCCACCAGCAGAGGGGGGAACAGGGGGCGGGTTGATACGCAGTATTTT.

The rearrangement links TRBV6-1 to TRBJ2-7; 9 nucleotides align to TRBD1. V was clipped by 5 bases and J by 5 bases; unmatched bases: 7. CDR1 is MNHNS and CDR2 is SASEGT in the germline V gene. CDR3 length: 14 amino acids. The CDR3 sequence is CASSRSGTGNEQYF. The CDR3 bases are TGTGCCAGCAGTAGGTCCGGGACAGGGAACGAGCAGTACTTC.

V usage is TRBV28 and J usage is TRBJ2-7; TRBD1 matches 8 bases. V lost 6 bases and J lost 4; bases outside the gene matches: 11. This CDR3 comprises 15 residues. The germline V gene has CDR1 MDHEN and CDR2 SYDVKM. Here the CDR3 reads CASRPTGGPGYEQYF. The CDR3 bases are TGTGCCAGCAGGCCCACAGGGGGTCCGGGGTACGAGCAGTACTTC. Looking up the rest from reference TRBV28 and TRBJ2-7 gives the full variable domain: DVKVTQSSRYLVKRTGEKVFLECVQDMDHENMFWYRQDPGLGLRLIYFSYDVKMKEKGDIPEGYSVSREKKERFSLILESASTNQTSMYLCASRPTGGPGYEQYFGPGTRLTVT.

This clonotype was picked up a small number of times. This chain joins TRBV27 and TRBJ2-3; 13 bases match TRBD2. The CDR3 is made up of 18 amino acids. CDR1 and CDR2 from the germline V gene are MNHEY and SMNVEV (reference sequence). Losses at the gene ends were 7 bases for V and 1 base for J; bases not matched to a gene: 11. The DNA of the CDR3 is TGTGCCAGCACCCCTACCCTCACTAGCGGGGGGGGCACAGATACGCAGTATTTT. This gives the protein CASTPTLTSGGGTDTQYF.

The CDR3 coding sequence is TGTGCCAGGCCCCTTCACGAGCAGTACTTC. Its translation: CARPLHEQYF. The gene calls are TRBV6-2 or TRBV6-3 and TRBJ2-7; D uncertain. Germline V gene sequence: CDR1 MNHEY, CDR2 SVGEGT. V lost 9 bases to trimming and J lost 5 bases, with 8 bases between them. The CDR3 covers 10 residues.

V is TRBV9 and J is TRBJ1-1; D gene unclear. Germline CDR1 is SGDLS and CDR2 is YYNGEE. The V end lost 0 bases, the J end lost 4 bases, and 10 bases lay between the germline ends. The CDR3 is made up of 14 amino acids. CDR3 DNA: TGTGCCAGCAGCGTAGAAGCCAGCCGCACTGAAGCTTTCTTT. This sequence encodes CASSVEASRTEAFF.

The chain is built from TRBV30 and TRBJ2-7, with TRBD1 as a possible D gene (6 bases). The germline V gene encodes CDR1 GTSNPN and CDR2 SVGIG (reference sequence). The germline V and J ends were trimmed by 3 bases and 7 bases, with 10 bases remaining between them. The CDR3 has 11 amino acids. The CDR3 reads CAWRTGKEQYF. The DNA for the CDR3 is TGTGCCTGGAGAACAGGGAAAGAGCAGTACTTC.

CDR3 nucleotides: TGTGCCAGCAGCTTTACAGGGAGAGTGGCTGGGGAGACCCAGTACTTC. Translation: CASSFTGRVAGETQYF. The chain carries TRBV7-3 and TRBJ2-5; a weak D match, TRBD1 (6 bases). The CDR3 contains 16 residues. Between the trimmed V and J ends, which lost 3 bases and 5 bases, there was a span of 19 bases. Germline assignment: CDR1 SGHTA and CDR2 FQGTGA.

For the CDR3, the DNA is TGTGCCAGCACCCCAGGGGCCAGCTCAAACACTGAAGCTTTCTTT. Its translation: CASTPGASSNTEAFF. The rearrangement uses TRBV28 and TRBJ1-1; a weak D match, TRBD1 (6 bases). The CDR3 extends over 15 amino acids. Trimming removed 7 bases at V and 2 bases at J, with 17 bases between. Germline CDR1 MDHEN, CDR2 SYDVKM.

This sequence joins TRBV20-1 and TRBJ1-6; 7 nucleotides align to TRBD1. The germline V gene encodes CDR1 DFQATT and CDR2 SNEGSKA (reference sequence). The CDR3 covers 18 residues. V gave up 3 bases and J gave up 1 base; unmatched junction bases: 12. In DNA, the CDR3 is TGCAGTGCTAGGATCGGAGGGGGCCAAAGGTCCTATAATTCACCCCTCCACTTT. It translates to CSARIGGGQRSYNSPLHF.

This clonotype was seen more than once but under ten times. This chain connects TRBV19 to TRBJ2-7, with TRBD2 matching 8 bases. This CDR3 has 13 amino acids. The J segment lost 7 bases and the V segment lost 9 bases, leaving 11 bases of the junction unmatched. Germline V gives CDR1 LNHDA, CDR2 SQIVND (reference sequence). The CDR3 loop reads CARRAGVVCEQYF. The CDR3, as DNA: TGTGCCAGGAGAGCGGGAGTCGTTTGTGAGCAGTACTTC.

The rearrangement links TRBV10-3 to TRBJ2-2; D possibly corresponds to TRBD1 (6 bases). From germline, CDR1 is ENHRY and CDR2 SYGVKD. The CDR3 sequence is 14 residues long. V shed 6 bases and J shed 3 bases, with 11 bases lying between them. CDR3 DNA: TGTGCCATCAGGACAGGTGTTGACACCGGGGAGCTGTTTTTT. It yields the protein CAIRTGVDTGELFF.

V usage is TRBV20-1 and J usage is TRBJ2-7, with D unclear. Germline CDR1 DFQATT, CDR2 SNEGSKA (reference sequence). CDR3 length: 12 residues. The germline V and J ends were trimmed by 0 bases and 5 bases, with 8 bases remaining between them. This CDR3 is CSARDLFHEQYF. The CDR3 coding sequence is TGCAGTGCTAGAGACCTATTCCACGAGCAGTACTTC.

V is TRBV20-1 and J is TRBJ2-1; TRBD2 agrees at 12 bases. CDR3 size: 18 residues. V shed 3 bases and J 7 bases; nucleotides not matched to a gene: 16. Germline CDR1 reads DFQATT; CDR2 reads SNEGSKA (reference sequence). The CDR3, as DNA: TGCAGTGCTAGGCGGACTAGCGGGATTCTTATCTCGGGGAATGAGCAGTTCTTC. Translating gives CSARRTSGILISGNEQFF.

The chain employs TRBV6-2 or TRBV6-3 and TRBJ2-3; D uncertain. Germline CDR1 is MNHEY and CDR2 is SVGEGT. The CDR3 runs to 12 residues. Deletions cut 7 bases from V and 2 bases from J, with 7 bases between. The CDR3 nucleotides read TGTGCCAGCACCTCAACCACAGATACGCAGTATTTT. Translating gives CASTSTTDTQYF.

The rearrangement joins TRBV6-1 to TRBJ2-3; D is tentatively TRBD1 or TRBD2 (5 bases each). CDR3 size: 13 residues. The germline CDR1 and CDR2 sequences are MNHNS and SASEGT. Trimming pared 8 bases from V and 6 bases from J, leaving 15 bases between. In DNA, the CDR3 is TGTGCCAGCGGGACGGGATGGGGGGATACGCAGTATTTT. Its translation: CASGTGWGDTQYF.

The chain joins TRBV6-1 to TRBJ2-7; D is unclear. The germline CDR1 and CDR2 sequences are MNHNS and SASEGT. The CDR3 spans 13 residues. V was pared by 5 bases and J by 0 bases, with 8 bases between. The CDR3 DNA is TGTGCCAGCAGTCCGACTTACTCCTACGAGCAGTACTTC. This sequence encodes CASSPTYSYEQYF.

This clonotype has a handful of counts. The chain couples TRBV6-1 to TRBJ2-7, with D perhaps given as TRBD1 or TRBD2 (5 bases each). This CDR3 region has 14 residues. Germline CDR1 and CDR2: MNHNS and SASEGT. V was shortened by 5 bases and J by 4 bases, with 15 bases between the two germline ends. The CDR3 sequence: CASSPQGTGYEQYF. In DNA, the CDR3 is TGTGCCAGCAGTCCCCAGGGTACGGGATACGAGCAGTACTTC.